A single sample is the source of the 21 T cell receptor beta chains below, sequenced in a study of identical twins. Via MiXCR, TCRdb re-called the 5' RACE reads, giving one row per CDR3 protein. The sample consists of roughly 500,000 distinct CDR3 sequences, less than 25% of them appearing once. This sample was shared with a second study, whose subject was T cells expressing NK-cell markers.

Input material: CD4+ T cells sorted from blood. The source is a woman aged 18-35 years in good health.

In its sample, this clonotype was seen many times. The rearrangement links TRBV2 to TRBJ2-3; 7 nucleotides match TRBD2. The CDR3 is 11 amino acids. Germline CDR1 SNHLY, CDR2 FYNNEI. V trimming: 8 bases; J trimming: 4 bases; junction bases outside the gene matches: 0. The CDR3 protein is CASGLADTQYF. DNA for the CDR3: TGTGCCAGCGGACTAGCAGATACGCAGTATTTT. Complete variable domain (other parts from reference TRBV2 and TRBJ2-3): EPEVTQTPSHQVTQMGQEVILRCVPISNHLYFYWYRQILGQKVEFLVSFYNNEISEKSEIFDDQFSVERPDGSNFTLKIRSTKLEDSAMYFCASGLADTQYFGPGTRLTVL.

This clonotype was counted between two and nine times. The chain has TRBV20-1 and TRBJ2-5; the match to TRBD2 covers 13 bases. The junction had 8 bases not matched to a gene; V was cut back by 6 bases and J by 4 bases. Looked up from germline, CDR1 is DFQATT and CDR2 is SNEGSKA (reference sequence). The CDR3 is 15 residues long. CDR3 sequence (DNA): TGCAGTGCCTCACTAGCGGGAGGGCCTAGAGAGACCCAGTACTTC. Translated, it gives CSASLAGGPRETQYF.

This clonotype was seen a few times. V is TRBV29-1 and J is TRBJ1-1; D possibly corresponds to TRBD1 (6 bases). There are 10 residues in the CDR3. The ends were cut back, 7 bases at V and 6 bases at J, with 9 bases in the middle. CDR1 SQVTM and CDR2 ANQGSEA come from the germline V gene. CDR3 residues: CSAEGAEAFF. CDR3 nucleotides: TGCAGCGCCGAGGGGGCTGAAGCTTTCTTT.

This clonotype has only a few counts. DNA of the CDR3: TGCAGTCCCAGCGGAGCAAATGAGCAGTTCTTC. Translation gives CSPSGANEQFF. V and J are TRBV20-1 and TRBJ2-1; tentatively, D is TRBD2 (5 bases). There are 11 residues in the CDR3. The germline CDR1 and CDR2 sequences are DFQATT and SNEGSKA (reference sequence). V lost 8 bases, J lost 7 bases, and 12 bases lay in between.

V is TRBV5-1 and J is TRBJ1-5; D not certain. The germline V and J ends were trimmed by 5 bases and 5 bases, with 17 bases remaining between them. This CDR3 is 15 amino acids long. Per germline, CDR1 SGHRS and CDR2 YFSETQ. The CDR3 region has the DNA TGCGCCAGCAGGCCTAATGGGTATGGGGATCAGCCCCAGCATTTT. Translating it yields CASRPNGYGDQPQHF.

This chain connects TRBV7-2 to TRBJ1-2, with 9 nucleotides matching TRBD1. CDR3 size: 15 residues. The V gene end was trimmed by 5 bases and the J gene end by 3 bases; junction bases not matched to a gene: 7. Per germline, CDR1 SGHTA and CDR2 FQGNSA. CDR3 coding DNA: TGTGCCAGCAGCCCAACACAGGGGGCCGACTATGGCTACACCTTC. It is translated as CASSPTQGADYGYTF.

The rearrangement uses TRBV5-1 and TRBJ2-1, with 13 nucleotides matching TRBD2. V lost 1 base and J lost 4; bases outside the gene matches: 2. This CDR3 comprises 16 residues. Germline V gives CDR1 SGHRS, CDR2 YFSETQ. CDR3 nucleotides: TGCGCCAGCAGCTTGACTAGCGGGGGGGAGTACAATGAGCAGTTCTTC. This sequence encodes CASSLTSGGEYNEQFF.

V is TRBV6-1 and J is TRBJ1-2, with D possibly TRBD1 on 6 matching bases. The CDR3 totals 14 residues. The ends were cut back, 5 bases at V and 0 bases at J, with 10 bases in the middle. Germline CDR1 reads MNHNS; CDR2 reads SASEGT. Written as DNA, the CDR3 is TGTGCCAGCAGTCGGACAGTTACTAACTATGGCTACACCTTC. This translates into CASSRTVTNYGYTF.

This clonotype occurred a few times. The rearrangement uses TRBV6-6 and TRBJ2-7; D is perhaps TRBD1 or TRBD2 (5 bases each). The germline V gene encodes CDR1 MNHNY and CDR2 SVGAGI (reference sequence). Trimming cost V 2 bases and J 1 base, with 6 bases left between them. The CDR3 is 13 amino acids. DNA for the CDR3: TGTGCCAGCAGTTACGAGGGGTCCTACGAGCAGTACTTC. Protein: CASSYEGSYEQYF.

This clonotype was recorded many times. The rearrangement links TRBV20-1 to TRBJ1-5, with 7 bases fitting TRBD1. In germline, CDR1 is DFQATT, CDR2 SNEGSKA (reference sequence). The J segment lost 2 bases and the V segment lost 6 bases, leaving 10 bases of the junction unmatched. The CDR3 length is 15 residues. CDR3 protein: CSARIIQGGNQPQHF. CDR3 sequence (DNA): TGCAGTGCCAGAATAATCCAGGGGGGCAATCAGCCCCAGCATTTT.

This clonotype appeared a single time. The rearrangement joins TRBV15 to TRBJ2-7; TRBD2 matches at 8 bases. The CDR3 sequence is 15 residues long. CDR1 is LNHNV, CDR2 YYDKDF, per germline (reference sequence). The V and J ends lost 4 bases and 4 bases, in that order; junction bases with no gene match: 9. The CDR3 spells CATSTSGSRAYEQYF. The CDR3 DNA sequence: TGTGCCACCAGCACCAGCGGGAGTAGGGCTTACGAGCAGTACTTC.

The V and J genes are TRBV6-1 and TRBJ1-4, with D perhaps TRBD1 (5 bases). Germline V gene lookup returns CDR1 MNHNS and CDR2 SASEGT. Trimming stripped 7 bases from V and 0 bases from J, with 9 bases between. This CDR3 is built from 14 residues. This CDR3 reads CASTTGPTNEKLFF. CDR3 nucleotides: TGTGCCAGCACCACAGGTCCAACTAATGAAAAACTGTTTTTT.

This clonotype was observed a handful of times. V gene TRBV5-1 combines with J gene TRBJ1-6; possibly TRBD1 for D (5 bases). Germline V CDR1 and CDR2: SGHRS, YFSETQ. The V and J ends lost 7 bases and 6 bases respectively, with 14 bases between them. This CDR3 has 14 amino acids. The CDR3 sequence is CASRRDSSNSPLHF. The CDR3 region has the DNA TGCGCCAGCCGCCGAGACAGCAGTAATTCACCCCTCCACTTT.

The chain carries TRBV20-1 and TRBJ2-2; TRBD1 might be the D (5 bases). The germline CDR1 and CDR2 sequences are DFQATT and SNEGSKA (reference sequence). Deletions cut 3 bases from V and 5 bases from J, with 16 bases between. The CDR3 is 15 amino acids. CDR3 sequence: CSASPAARGTGELFF. CDR3 nucleotide sequence: TGCAGTGCTAGTCCGGCCGCTAGGGGAACCGGGGAGCTGTTTTTT.

The genes are TRBV10-3 and TRBJ2-7; 7 bases line up with TRBD2. Trimming took 4 bases from V and 2 from J; bases not matched to a gene: 5. The CDR3 length is 14 residues. CDR1 and CDR2 from the germline V gene are ENHRY and SYGVKD. CDR3 DNA: TGTGCCATCAGTGCCCCCACTAGCGCCTACGAGCAGTACTTC. Translated: CAISAPTSAYEQYF.

The chain uses TRBV6-5 and TRBJ2-7; D possibly corresponds to TRBD1 (6 bases). The CDR3 has 11 residues. V was clipped by 10 bases and J by 11 bases, with 18 bases between them. The germline V gene has CDR1 MNHEY and CDR2 SVGAGI. The CDR3 DNA sequence: TGTGCCACATCAAATCAACGGGACAAGTACTTC. This translates into CATSNQRDKYF.

The chain recombines TRBV6-2 or TRBV6-3 with TRBJ2-4; D may be TRBD1 or TRBD2 (6 bases each). The ends were cut back, 7 bases at V and 8 bases at J, with 12 bases in the middle. The CDR3 is made up of 12 amino acids. Germline V gene data show CDR1 as MNHEY and CDR2 as SVGEGT. The DNA of the CDR3 is TGTGCCAGCAAAGGGGGGTCACACATTCAGTACTTC. Protein: CASKGGSHIQYF.

The V gene is TRBV12-3 or TRBV12-4, the J gene TRBJ2-2; a possible D gene is TRBD1 (5 bases). The CDR3 has 13 amino acids. Trimming removed 7 bases at V and 4 bases at J, with 10 bases between. The CDR3: CASTTVSTGELFF. DNA for the CDR3: TGTGCCAGCACGACAGTTTCCACCGGGGAGCTGTTTTTT.

The rearrangement joins TRBV6-2 or TRBV6-3 to TRBJ2-1; D ambiguous. V dropped 2 bases and J dropped 2 bases, with 25 bases sitting between them. Germline lookup yields CDR1 MNHEY and CDR2 SVGEGT. This CDR3 is built from 20 residues. In DNA form, the CDR3 reads TGTGCCAGCAGTTACACAGCCTTAACGCCCCTCAAGGTGGCCTACAATGAGCAGTTCTTC. Its translation is CASSYTALTPLKVAYNEQFF.

This chain uses TRBV20-1 with TRBJ2-3, with a possible D match to TRBD1 (5 bases). The CDR3 runs to 15 residues. Germline V gives CDR1 DFQATT, CDR2 SNEGSKA (reference sequence). Trimming took off 3 bases at V and 2 bases at J, with 15 bases between the two ends. The CDR3 DNA sequence: TGCAGTGCTAGTAACAGGCGACTTTTCACAGATACGCAGTATTTT. This translates into CSASNRRLFTDTQYF.

This clonotype was seen a handful of times. The chain couples TRBV12-5 to TRBJ2-1; a weak D match, TRBD2 (6 bases). V was clipped by 6 bases and J by 7 bases, with 16 bases between them. Germline loops: CDR1 LGHNT, CDR2 FRNRAP. The CDR3 spans 14 residues. Written as DNA, the CDR3 is TGTGCTAGTGGCGCGGGGTATGGTTATAATGAGCAGTTCTTC. Its protein is CASGAGYGYNEQFF.